This TCR beta chain was identified during a study of blood T cells in healthy people across ages. The wider study: Per every two T cells, about one barcoded beta molecule was captured by template switching.

Study findings and constraints: Long-lived donors had more naive CD4+ cells and higher diversity than aged donors.

A remark on this clonotype: Antigen specificity is unknown.

A second PCR, run for roughly 6 to 11 cycles, used a sample-barcoded 5' primer plus a J-beta primer mix. Tags on each cDNA molecule came from a template-switch adaptor with 12 random nucleotides. TCRdb re-derived calls from the 5' RACE reads in MiXCR, one entry per CDR3 protein. The sample lists 700,000 to 850,000 distinct CDR3 sequences; about 55% were seen once. At least 6.5 million PBMCs were isolated per sample. This CDR3 spans 14 amino acids. The germline V gene has CDR1 SEHNR and CDR2 FQNEAQ (reference sequence). V lost 4 bases, J lost 9 bases, and 18 bases lay in between. Specimen: blood. This TCR derives from a man at least 80 years old in good health. The rearrangement joins TRBV7-9 to TRBJ1-2; D not resolved. The CDR3 nucleotides read TGTGCCAGCAGCTCACCCTTGGGGTGGTCCAGCTACACCTTC. Translated, it gives CASSSPLGWSSYTF.